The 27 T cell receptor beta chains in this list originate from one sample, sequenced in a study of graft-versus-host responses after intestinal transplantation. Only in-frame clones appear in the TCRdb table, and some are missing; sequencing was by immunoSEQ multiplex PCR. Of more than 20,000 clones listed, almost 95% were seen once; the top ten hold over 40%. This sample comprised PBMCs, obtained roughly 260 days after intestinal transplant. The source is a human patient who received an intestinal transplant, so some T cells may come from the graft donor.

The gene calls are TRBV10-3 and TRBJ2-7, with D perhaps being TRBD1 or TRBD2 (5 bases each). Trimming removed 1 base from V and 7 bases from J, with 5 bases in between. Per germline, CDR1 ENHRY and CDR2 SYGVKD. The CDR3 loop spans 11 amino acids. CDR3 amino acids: CAISEWGEQYF. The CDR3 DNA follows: TGTGCCATCAGTGAGTGGGGGGAGCAGTACTTC.

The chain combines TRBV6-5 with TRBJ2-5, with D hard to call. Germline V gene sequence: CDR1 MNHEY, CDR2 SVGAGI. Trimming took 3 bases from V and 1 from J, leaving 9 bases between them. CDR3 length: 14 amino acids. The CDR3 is CASSYSQFQETQYF. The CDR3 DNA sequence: TGTGCCAGCAGTTATAGCCAGTTCCAAGAGACCCAGTACTTC.

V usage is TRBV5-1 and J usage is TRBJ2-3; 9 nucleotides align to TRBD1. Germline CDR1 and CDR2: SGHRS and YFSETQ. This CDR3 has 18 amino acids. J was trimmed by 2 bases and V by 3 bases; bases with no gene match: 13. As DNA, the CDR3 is TGCGCCAGCAGCTCCTTCGGCTTGGACAGGGGTATCACAGATACGCAGTATTTT. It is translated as CASSSFGLDRGITDTQYF.

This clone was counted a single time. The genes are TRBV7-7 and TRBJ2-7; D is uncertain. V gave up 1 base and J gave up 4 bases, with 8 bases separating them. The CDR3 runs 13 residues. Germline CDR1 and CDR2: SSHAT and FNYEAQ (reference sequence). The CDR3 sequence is CASSLDDSYEQYF. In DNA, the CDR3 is TGTGCCAGCAGCTTAGACGACTCTTACGAGCAGTACTTC.

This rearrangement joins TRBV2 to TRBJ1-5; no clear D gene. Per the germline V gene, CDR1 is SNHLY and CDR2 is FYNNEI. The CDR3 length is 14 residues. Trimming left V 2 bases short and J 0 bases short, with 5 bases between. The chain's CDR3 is CASSERYSNQPQHF. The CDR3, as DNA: TGTGCCAGCAGTGAACGGTATAGCAATCAGCCCCAGCATTTT.

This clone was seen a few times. The CDR3 DNA reads as TGCGCCAGCAGTGCCCAGGGCACCGAAGCTTTCTTT. Residues: CASSAQGTEAFF. The chain is built from TRBV10-1 and TRBJ1-1, with D perhaps TRBD1 (5 bases). The CDR3 consists of 12 residues. The V and J ends lost 4 bases and 8 bases respectively, with 11 bases between them. Germline CDR1 is WNHNN and CDR2 is SYGVQD (reference sequence).

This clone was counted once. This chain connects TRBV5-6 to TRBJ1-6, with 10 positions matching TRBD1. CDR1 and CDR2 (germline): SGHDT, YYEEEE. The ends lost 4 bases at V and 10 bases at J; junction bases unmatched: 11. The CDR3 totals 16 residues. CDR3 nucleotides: TGTGCCAGCAGCGCTGCAACCGGGACAGGGGCATCACCCCTCCACTTT. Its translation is CASSAATGTGASPLHF. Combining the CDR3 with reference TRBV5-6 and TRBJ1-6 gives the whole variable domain DAGVTQSPTHLIKTRGQQVTLRCSPKSGHDTVSWYQQALGQGPQFIFQYYEEEERQRGNFPDRFSGHQFPNYSSELNVNALLLGDSALYLCASSAATGTGASPLHFGNGTRLTVT.

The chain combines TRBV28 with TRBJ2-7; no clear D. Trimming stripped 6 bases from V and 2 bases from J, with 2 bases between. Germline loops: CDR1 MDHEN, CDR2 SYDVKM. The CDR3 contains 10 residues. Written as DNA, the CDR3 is TGTGCCAGCAGCACCTACGAGCAGTACTTC. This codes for CASSTYEQYF.

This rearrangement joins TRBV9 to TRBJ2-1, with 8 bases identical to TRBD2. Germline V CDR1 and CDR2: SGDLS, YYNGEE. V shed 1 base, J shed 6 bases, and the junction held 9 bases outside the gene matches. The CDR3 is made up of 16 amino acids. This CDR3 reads CASSVSPGLGPNEQFF. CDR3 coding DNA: TGTGCCAGCAGCGTATCGCCGGGACTAGGGCCCAATGAGCAGTTCTTC.

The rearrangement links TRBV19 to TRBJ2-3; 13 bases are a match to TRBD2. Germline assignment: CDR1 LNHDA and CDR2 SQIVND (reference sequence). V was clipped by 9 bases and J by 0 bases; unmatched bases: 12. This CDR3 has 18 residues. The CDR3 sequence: CASLVGTSGMFSTDTQYF. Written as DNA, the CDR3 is TGTGCCAGCCTGGTCGGGACTAGCGGGATGTTTAGCACAGATACGCAGTATTTT.

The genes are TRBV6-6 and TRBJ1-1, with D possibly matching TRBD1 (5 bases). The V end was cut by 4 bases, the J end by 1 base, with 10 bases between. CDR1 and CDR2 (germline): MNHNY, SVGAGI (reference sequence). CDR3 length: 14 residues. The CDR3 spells CASSSGRPNTEAFF. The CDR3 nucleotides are TGTGCCAGCAGTTCGGGACGGCCGAACACTGAAGCTTTCTTT.

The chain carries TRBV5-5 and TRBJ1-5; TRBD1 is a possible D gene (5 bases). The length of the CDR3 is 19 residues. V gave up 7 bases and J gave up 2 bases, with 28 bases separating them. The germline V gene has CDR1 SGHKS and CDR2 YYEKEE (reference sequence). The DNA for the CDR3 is TGTGCCAGCCGCAGACTAGGGAAATACGTGTTCAGGGGCAATCAGCCCCAGCATTTT. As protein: CASRRLGKYVFRGNQPQHF.

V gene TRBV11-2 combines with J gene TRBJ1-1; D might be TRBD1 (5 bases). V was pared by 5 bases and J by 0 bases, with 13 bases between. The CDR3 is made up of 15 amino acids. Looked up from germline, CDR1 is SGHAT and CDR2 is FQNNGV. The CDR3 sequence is CASSPWGGLNTEAFF. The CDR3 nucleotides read TGTGCCAGCAGCCCGTGGGGGGGGTTGAACACTGAAGCTTTCTTT.

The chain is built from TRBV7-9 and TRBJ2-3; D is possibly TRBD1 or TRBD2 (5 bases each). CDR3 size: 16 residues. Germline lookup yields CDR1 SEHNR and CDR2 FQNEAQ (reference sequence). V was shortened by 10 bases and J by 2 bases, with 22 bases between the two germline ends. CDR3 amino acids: CATLLPPRDLTDTQYF. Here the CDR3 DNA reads TGTGCCACTCTCCTCCCTCCCCGGGACCTCACAGATACGCAGTATTTT.

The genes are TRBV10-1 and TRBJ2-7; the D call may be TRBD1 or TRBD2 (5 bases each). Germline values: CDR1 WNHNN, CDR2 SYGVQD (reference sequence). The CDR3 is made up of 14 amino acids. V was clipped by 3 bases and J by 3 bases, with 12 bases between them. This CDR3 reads CASSDGTLNYEQYF. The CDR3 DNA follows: TGCGCCAGCAGTGACGGGACCCTCAACTACGAGCAGTACTTC.

The CDR3 spells CASRPSGRIQFF. CDR3 DNA: TGTGCCAGCAGACCGAGCGGGAGGATACAGTTCTTC. This chain uses TRBV28 with TRBJ2-1; 9 bases line up with TRBD2. With V trimmed by 6 bases and J by 13 bases, 7 bases remained unmatched. Germline loops: CDR1 MDHEN, CDR2 SYDVKM. The CDR3 spans 12 residues.

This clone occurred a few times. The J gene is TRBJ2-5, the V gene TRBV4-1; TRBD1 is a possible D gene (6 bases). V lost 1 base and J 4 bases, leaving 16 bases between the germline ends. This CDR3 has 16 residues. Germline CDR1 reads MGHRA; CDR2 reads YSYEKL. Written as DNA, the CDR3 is TGCGCCAGCAGCCAAGGTGGGACACCTCAGGTAGAGACCCAGTACTTC. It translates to CASSQGGTPQVETQYF.

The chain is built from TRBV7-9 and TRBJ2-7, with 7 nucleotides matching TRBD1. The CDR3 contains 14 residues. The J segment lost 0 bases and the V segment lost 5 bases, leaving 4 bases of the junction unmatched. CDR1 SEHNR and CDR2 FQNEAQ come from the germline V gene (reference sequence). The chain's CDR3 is CASSPSGGSYEQYF. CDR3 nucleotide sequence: TGTGCCAGCAGCCCGTCAGGGGGCTCCTACGAGCAGTACTTC.

CDR3 coding DNA: TGTGCCTGGAGTCGACAGGGAGAAGCTTTCTTT. Translated, it gives CAWSRQGEAFF. This chain links TRBV30 with TRBJ1-1; TRBD1 matches 7 bases. This CDR3 is 11 amino acids long. Germline loops: CDR1 GTSNPN, CDR2 SVGIG (reference sequence). After removal of 2 bases from V and 8 bases from J, the junction contained 2 bases not matched to a gene.

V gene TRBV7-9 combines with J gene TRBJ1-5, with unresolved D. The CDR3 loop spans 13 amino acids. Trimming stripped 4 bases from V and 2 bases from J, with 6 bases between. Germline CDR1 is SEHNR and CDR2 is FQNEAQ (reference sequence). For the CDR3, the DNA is TGTGCCAGCAGCTACGACCGCAATCAGCCCCAGCATTTT. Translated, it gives CASSYDRNQPQHF. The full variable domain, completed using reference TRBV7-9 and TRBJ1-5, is DTGVSQNPRHKITKRGQNVTFRCDPISEHNRLYWYRQTLGQGPEFLTYFQNEAQLEKSRLLSDRFSAERPKGSFSTLEIQRTEQGDSAMYLCASSYDRNQPQHFGDGTRLSIL.

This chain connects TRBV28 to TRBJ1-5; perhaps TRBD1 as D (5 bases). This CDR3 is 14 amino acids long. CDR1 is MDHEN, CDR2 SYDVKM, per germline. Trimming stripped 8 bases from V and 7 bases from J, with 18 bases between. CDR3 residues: CASHPGGIMQPQHF. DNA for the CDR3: TGTGCCAGCCACCCGGGGGGAATTATGCAGCCCCAGCATTTT.

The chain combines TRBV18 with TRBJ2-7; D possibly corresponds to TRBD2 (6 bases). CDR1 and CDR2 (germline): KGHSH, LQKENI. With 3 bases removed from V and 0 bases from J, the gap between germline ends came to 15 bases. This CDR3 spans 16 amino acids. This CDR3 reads CASSPTGASASYEQYF. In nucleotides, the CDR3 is TGTGCCAGCTCACCCACGGGCGCTAGCGCCTCCTACGAGCAGTACTTC.

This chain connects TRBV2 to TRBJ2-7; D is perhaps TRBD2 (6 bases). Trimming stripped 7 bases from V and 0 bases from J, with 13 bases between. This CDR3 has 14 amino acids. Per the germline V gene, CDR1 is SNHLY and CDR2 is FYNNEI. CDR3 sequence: CASTTRGISYEQYF. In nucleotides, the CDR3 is TGTGCCAGCACCACGCGGGGAATCTCCTACGAGCAGTACTTC.

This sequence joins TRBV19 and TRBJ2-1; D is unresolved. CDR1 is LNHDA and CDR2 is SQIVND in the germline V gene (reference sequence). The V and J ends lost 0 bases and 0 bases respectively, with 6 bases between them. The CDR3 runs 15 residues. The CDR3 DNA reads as TGTGCCAGTAGTATAGAACCCGACTCCTACAATGAGCAGTTCTTC. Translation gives CASSIEPDSYNEQFF.

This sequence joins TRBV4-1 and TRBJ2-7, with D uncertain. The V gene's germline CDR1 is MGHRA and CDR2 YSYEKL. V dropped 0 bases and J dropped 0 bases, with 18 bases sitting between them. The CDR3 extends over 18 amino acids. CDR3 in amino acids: CASSQEPSGPSSSYEQYF. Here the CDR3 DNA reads TGCGCCAGCAGCCAAGAACCGTCGGGTCCTTCGAGCTCCTACGAGCAGTACTTC.

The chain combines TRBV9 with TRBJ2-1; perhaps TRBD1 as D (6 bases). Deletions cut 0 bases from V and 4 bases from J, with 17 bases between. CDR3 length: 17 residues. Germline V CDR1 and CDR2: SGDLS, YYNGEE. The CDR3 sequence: CASSVDQGWTAYNEQFF. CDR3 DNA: TGTGCCAGCAGCGTAGATCAGGGGTGGACAGCTTACAATGAGCAGTTCTTC.

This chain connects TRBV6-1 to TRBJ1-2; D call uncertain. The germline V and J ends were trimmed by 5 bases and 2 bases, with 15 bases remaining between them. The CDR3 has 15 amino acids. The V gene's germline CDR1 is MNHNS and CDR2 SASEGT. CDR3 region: CASSPKGGRNYGYTF. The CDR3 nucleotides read TGTGCCAGCAGTCCGAAGGGAGGCAGAAACTATGGCTACACCTTC.